Each of the 25 T cell receptor beta chains below was sequenced from the same sample in a study of radiotherapy plus CTLA-4 blockade in lung cancer. Profiled with immunoSEQ multiplex PCR; TCRdb holds only in-frame clones, not every one. The table has around 41,000 clones, about 70% seen once. The source was peripheral blood, collected from a patient treated with radiotherapy plus ipilimumab. These TCRs come from a human donor with non-small cell lung cancer who had a partial response to radiotherapy plus ipilimumab.

V usage is TRBV6-6 and J usage is TRBJ2-5; D unclear. CDR3 length equals 15 residues. Trimming removed 0 bases from V and 3 bases from J, with 11 bases in between. CDR1 and CDR2 from the germline V gene are MNHNY and SVGAGI (reference sequence). The CDR3 spells CASSYSPRPEETQYF. Here the CDR3 DNA reads TGTGCCAGCAGTTACTCTCCCCGCCCGGAAGAGACCCAGTACTTC.

This clone was seen a few times. The chain recombines TRBV11-3 with TRBJ2-1; D might be TRBD2 (5 bases). Germline V gene lookup returns CDR1 SGHNT and CDR2 YENEEA. This CDR3 has 13 residues. Trimming took off 2 bases at V and 8 bases at J, with 10 bases between the two ends. This CDR3 reads CASSLSRADEQFF. The CDR3 DNA is TGTGCCAGCAGCTTAAGCCGAGCGGATGAGCAGTTCTTC.

The rearrangement links TRBV2 to TRBJ1-2; D might be TRBD1 (6 bases). CDR1 SNHLY and CDR2 FYNNEI come from the germline V gene. The CDR3 has 16 residues. V lost 8 bases, J lost 4 bases, and 23 bases lay in between. The CDR3 DNA reads as TGTGCCAGCGCTAGTAGCAGGGGCGCCTCATTCTATGGCTACACCTTC. It yields the protein CASASSRGASFYGYTF.

V usage is TRBV5-1 and J usage is TRBJ2-5; 7 bases fit TRBD1. The DNA end favors TRBJ2-7, so the J call may be wrong. Looked up from germline, CDR1 is SGHRS and CDR2 is YFSETQ. The CDR3 is 14 amino acids. The CDR3 DNA is TGCGCCAGCAGCTTCGCCGACAGGGTCTACGAGCAGTACTTC. Protein: CASSFADRVYEQYF.

As for this clone: Other DNA sequences in this specimen translate into the identical CDR3. V and J are TRBV5-1 and TRBJ1-1; 7 nucleotides match TRBD1. This CDR3 spans 13 amino acids. Looked up from germline, CDR1 is SGHRS and CDR2 is YFSETQ. With 0 bases clipped from V and 8 bases from J, the junction kept 4 bases outside the gene matches. CDR3 coding DNA: TGCGCCAGCAGCTTGGGGACACAGGGGGAAGCTTTCTTT. Translation gives CASSLGTQGEAFF.

This clone was picked up one time. The chain combines TRBV5-4 with TRBJ2-5; TRBD2 might be the D (6 bases). The length of the CDR3 is 14 residues. V was shortened by 2 bases and J by 6 bases, with 14 bases between the two germline ends. Looked up from germline, CDR1 is SGHNT and CDR2 is YYREEE (reference sequence). CDR3: CASSFEGGLKTQYF. Written as DNA, the CDR3 is TGTGCCAGCAGCTTTGAGGGAGGCTTAAAGACCCAGTACTTC.

The V call is TRBV28, the J call TRBJ2-7; possible D gene TRBD2, 6 bases. Trimming took off 5 bases at V and 7 bases at J, with 18 bases between the two ends. Germline V gene sequence: CDR1 MDHEN, CDR2 SYDVKM. The CDR3 spans 14 residues. CDR3: CASSMWLAAGEQYF. The CDR3 DNA reads as TGTGCCAGCAGTATGTGGTTAGCGGCGGGGGAGCAGTACTTC.

This clone has only one observation. This chain links TRBV2 with TRBJ1-6, with a possible D match to TRBD1 (6 bases). Germline CDR1 reads SNHLY; CDR2 reads FYNNEI. The V end was cut by 4 bases, the J end by 9 bases, with 13 bases between. The CDR3 covers 14 residues. The CDR3 is CASSVTGNRSPLHF. The CDR3 region has the DNA TGTGCCAGCAGTGTAACAGGGAATCGTTCACCCCTCCACTTT.

The chain has TRBV6-5 and TRBJ2-2; D remains ambiguous. Between the trimmed V and J ends, which lost 7 bases and 0 bases, there was a span of 9 bases. Germline V gene lookup returns CDR1 MNHEY and CDR2 SVGAGI. The CDR3 loop spans 14 amino acids. The CDR3 nucleotides read TGTGCCAGCACTAAGATTTCGAACACCGGGGAGCTGTTTTTT. Its protein product is CASTKISNTGELFF.

The genes are TRBV4-1 and TRBJ2-3, with 13 bases matching TRBD2. The CDR3 spans 17 residues. Germline CDR1 and CDR2: MGHRA and YSYEKL. The ends lost 2 bases at V and 2 bases at J; junction bases unmatched: 4. The CDR3 DNA follows: TGCGCCAGCAGCCAATCCGGACTAGCGGGAGTCACAGATACGCAGTATTTT. Its protein is CASSQSGLAGVTDTQYF.

The V gene is TRBV5-1, the J gene TRBJ2-3; D gene unclear. In germline, CDR1 is SGHRS, CDR2 YFSETQ. The CDR3 extends over 14 amino acids. Trimming pared 1 base from V and 0 bases from J, leaving 6 bases between. CDR3 DNA sequence: TGCGCCAGCAGCTTGCAGCGTAGCACAGATACGCAGTATTTT. Its translation: CASSLQRSTDTQYF.

The chain recombines TRBV5-6 with TRBJ2-1; 8 bases match TRBD2. CDR1 and CDR2 from the germline V gene are SGHDT and YYEEEE. The ends lost 7 bases at V and 1 base at J; junction bases unmatched: 10. CDR3 length: 16 amino acids. The CDR3 loop is CASVHRRGRSYNEQFF. DNA for the CDR3: TGTGCCAGCGTCCACCGACGCGGGAGGTCCTACAATGAGCAGTTCTTC.

The gene calls are TRBV5-6 and TRBJ1-6, with 7 bases matching TRBD1. V was pared by 0 bases and J by 11 bases, with 2 bases of the junction left unmatched. This CDR3 is built from 13 residues. CDR1 is SGHDT, CDR2 YYEEEE, per germline. CDR3 sequence: CASSLDRGTPLHF. The CDR3 nucleotides read TGTGCCAGCAGCTTGGACAGGGGAACACCCCTCCACTTT.

The rearrangement links TRBV25-1 to TRBJ1-1; TRBD1 is a possible D gene (6 bases). Germline-derived CDR1 and CDR2 are MGHDK and SYGVNS. The CDR3 is made up of 16 amino acids. The V and J ends lost 1 base and 3 bases respectively, with 15 bases between them. CDR3 loop: CASSELSVGGHTEAFF. The CDR3 nucleotides are TGTGCCAGCAGTGAATTGAGTGTAGGGGGACACACTGAAGCTTTCTTT.

V is TRBV7-9 and J is TRBJ2-1; 9 bases align to TRBD2. Germline trimming cut 1 base from V and 4 bases from J; bases unmatched to any gene: 8. Germline values: CDR1 SEHNR, CDR2 FQNEAQ (reference sequence). The CDR3 has 17 amino acids. The CDR3 nucleotides read TGTGCCAGCAGCTTAGGAGGACTAGCGTATGCTTACAATGAGCAGTTCTTC. Residues: CASSLGGLAYAYNEQFF. The full variable domain, in which reference TRBV7-9 and TRBJ2-1 provide the parts outside the CDR3, is DTGVSQNPRHKITKRGQNVTFRCDPISEHNRLYWYRQTLGQGPEFLTYFQNEAQLEKSRLLSDRFSAERPKGSFSTLEIQRTEQGDSAMYLCASSLGGLAYAYNEQFFGPGTRLTVL.

This chain joins TRBV7-9 and TRBJ1-1; maybe TRBD1 (5 bases). This CDR3 region has 16 residues. V was trimmed by 1 base and J by 5 bases, leaving 17 bases between them. Germline-derived CDR1 and CDR2 are SEHNR and FQNEAQ (reference sequence). The CDR3 loop is CASSLGGGGERTEAFF. CDR3 coding DNA: TGTGCCAGCAGCTTAGGGGGCGGGGGGGAGAGAACTGAAGCTTTCTTT.

To note about this clone: This sample also contains other DNA sequences that code for the same CDR3. The chain combines TRBV27 with TRBJ2-7; no firm D call. From germline, CDR1 is MNHEY and CDR2 SMNVEV (reference sequence). The CDR3 extends over 10 amino acids. Trimming pared 5 bases from V and 3 bases from J, leaving 2 bases between. The CDR3 loop reads CASSLYEQYF. The CDR3 DNA reads as TGTGCCAGCAGTCTCTACGAGCAGTACTTC.

V and J are TRBV6-1 and TRBJ1-5, with 12 nucleotides matching TRBD1. Losses at the gene ends were 4 bases for V and 6 bases for J; bases not matched to a gene: 4. Germline values: CDR1 MNHNS, CDR2 SASEGT. The CDR3 is made up of 15 amino acids. The CDR3 DNA sequence: TGTGCCAGCAGTGGGGACAGGGGGCAGGGTCAGCCCCAGCATTTT. It is translated as CASSGDRGQGQPQHF.

A few counts support this clone. The chain couples TRBV5-8 to TRBJ2-1, with D possibly TRBD2 on 5 matching bases. V lost 5 bases, J lost 12 bases, and 18 bases lay in between. The CDR3 contains 13 residues. Germline CDR1 is SGHTS and CDR2 is YDEGEE. CDR3 residues: CASSSMERSGQFF. The CDR3 DNA reads as TGTGCCAGCAGTTCGATGGAGCGGTCGGGGCAGTTCTTC.

CDR3 residues: CASSPIDRGLEGYTF. The CDR3, as DNA: TGTGCCAGCAGTCCGATCGACAGGGGGTTAGAAGGCTACACCTTC. The chain combines TRBV6-5 with TRBJ1-2; 9 bases are a match to TRBD1. The germline CDR1 and CDR2 sequences are MNHEY and SVGAGI. The CDR3 runs 15 residues. The V gene end was trimmed by 5 bases and the J gene end by 8 bases; junction bases not matched to a gene: 12.

The rearrangement links TRBV7-9 to TRBJ2-1; 11 bases line up with TRBD2. J was trimmed by 5 bases and V by 5 bases; bases with no gene match: 5. Per the germline V gene, CDR1 is SEHNR and CDR2 is FQNEAQ (reference sequence). The CDR3 spans 15 residues. The CDR3 sequence is CASSLSGGAHNEQFF. Here the CDR3 DNA reads TGTGCCAGCAGCCTTAGCGGGGGGGCCCACAATGAGCAGTTCTTC.

In this sample, this clone turned up a few times. This chain joins TRBV29-1 and TRBJ2-3, with 10 bases aligning to TRBD1. This CDR3 has 15 residues. CDR1 and CDR2 from the germline V gene are SQVTM and ANQGSEA. Unmatched junction bases numbered 3, after V lost 1 base and J lost 2 bases. CDR3 sequence: CSVEGGQGLTDTQYF. The CDR3 nucleotides read TGCAGCGTTGAAGGGGGACAGGGGCTCACAGATACGCAGTATTTT.

V gene TRBV6-5 combines with J gene TRBJ2-1; D might be TRBD2 (6 bases). CDR3 size: 14 residues. With 6 bases removed from V and 10 bases from J, the gap between germline ends came to 19 bases. Germline CDR1 reads MNHEY; CDR2 reads SVGAGI. The CDR3 sequence: CASSPGGLYGEQFF. In nucleotides, the CDR3 is TGTGCCAGCAGCCCCGGAGGGCTTTACGGGGAGCAGTTCTTC.

This clone was observed a few times. This chain joins TRBV5-6 and TRBJ1-2, with 7 bases fitting TRBD1. J lost 0 bases, V lost 1 base, and 3 bases had no gene match. The germline CDR1 and CDR2 sequences are SGHDT and YYEEEE. This CDR3 contains 15 residues. The CDR3 nucleotides read TGTGCCAGCAGCTTGTCGGGGACAGCTAACTATGGCTACACCTTC. It codes for CASSLSGTANYGYTF.

This clone has just one count. The chain joins TRBV4-2 to TRBJ2-5; TRBD2 matches at 7 bases. There are 14 residues in the CDR3. Germline assignment: CDR1 LGHNA and CDR2 YNFKEQ. The ends lost 1 base at V and 2 bases at J; junction bases unmatched: 1. CDR3 residues: CASSQGAGQETQYF. In DNA, the CDR3 is TGTGCCAGCAGCCAAGGAGCGGGGCAAGAGACCCAGTACTTC.